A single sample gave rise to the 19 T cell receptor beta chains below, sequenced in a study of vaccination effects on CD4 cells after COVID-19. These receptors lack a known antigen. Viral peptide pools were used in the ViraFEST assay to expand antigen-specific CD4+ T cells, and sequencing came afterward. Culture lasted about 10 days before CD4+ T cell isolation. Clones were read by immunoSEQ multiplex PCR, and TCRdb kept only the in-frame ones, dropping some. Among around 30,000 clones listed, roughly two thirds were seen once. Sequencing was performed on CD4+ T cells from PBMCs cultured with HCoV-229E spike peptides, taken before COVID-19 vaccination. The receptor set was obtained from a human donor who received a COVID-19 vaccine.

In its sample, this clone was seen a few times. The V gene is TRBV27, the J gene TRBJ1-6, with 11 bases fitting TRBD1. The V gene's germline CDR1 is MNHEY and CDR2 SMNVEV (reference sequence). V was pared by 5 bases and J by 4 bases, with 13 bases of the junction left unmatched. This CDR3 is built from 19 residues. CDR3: CASSQWTGGFMGYNSPLHF. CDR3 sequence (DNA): TGTGCCAGCAGTCAGTGGACAGGGGGCTTTATGGGTTATAATTCACCCCTCCACTTT.

The CDR3 loop is CASDTTGGKQAIYF. CDR3 DNA: TGTGCCAGCGATACGACAGGGGGGAAACAGGCCATATATTTT. V gene TRBV2 combines with J gene TRBJ1-3; 9 bases align to TRBD1. CDR1 is SNHLY and CDR2 is FYNNEI in the germline V gene. This CDR3 spans 14 amino acids. The V and J ends lost 8 bases and 11 bases, in that order; junction bases with no gene match: 13.

The CDR3 loop is CAISEMGRDRFF. Written as DNA, the CDR3 is TGTGCCATCAGTGAGATGGGCAGGGATAGGTTCTTC. The chain uses TRBV10-3 and TRBJ2-1, with a tentative D call TRBD1 (5 bases). This CDR3 is 12 amino acids long. V was shortened by 2 bases and J by 15 bases, with 14 bases between the two germline ends. The germline gives CDR1 ENHRY, CDR2 SYGVKD.

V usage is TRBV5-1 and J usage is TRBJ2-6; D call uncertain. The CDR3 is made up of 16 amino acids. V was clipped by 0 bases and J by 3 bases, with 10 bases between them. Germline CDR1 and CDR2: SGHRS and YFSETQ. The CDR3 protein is CASSLEWVDGANVLTF. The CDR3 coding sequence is TGCGCCAGCAGCTTGGAATGGGTAGATGGGGCCAACGTCCTGACTTTC.

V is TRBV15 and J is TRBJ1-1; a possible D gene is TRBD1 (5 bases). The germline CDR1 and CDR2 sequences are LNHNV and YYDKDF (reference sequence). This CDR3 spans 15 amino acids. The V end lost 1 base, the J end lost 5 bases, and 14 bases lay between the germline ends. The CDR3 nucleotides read TGTGCCACCAGCAGAGGGACGGGGCATGGAACTGAAGCTTTCTTT. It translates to CATSRGTGHGTEAFF. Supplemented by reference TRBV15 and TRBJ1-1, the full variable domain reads DAMVIQNPRYQVTQFGKPVTLSCSQTLNHNVMYWYQQKSSQAPKLLFHYYDKDFNNEADTPDNFQSRRPNTSFCFLDIRSPGLGDTAMYLCATSRGTGHGTEAFFGQGTRLTVV.

The CDR3 nucleotides are TGTGCCAGCTCTCCCCGGGGGGGCGATGGCTACACCTTC. It yields the protein CASSPRGGDGYTF. The chain employs TRBV18 and TRBJ1-2; D possibly corresponds to TRBD1 (6 bases). Trimming stripped 6 bases from V and 6 bases from J, with 14 bases between. Germline V gives CDR1 KGHSH, CDR2 LQKENI. This CDR3 spans 13 amino acids.

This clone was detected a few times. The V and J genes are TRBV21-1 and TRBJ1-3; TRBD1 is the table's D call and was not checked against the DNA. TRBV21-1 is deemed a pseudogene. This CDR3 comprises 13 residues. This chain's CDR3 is CAGWTGSGNTIYF. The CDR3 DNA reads TGTGCCGGATGGACAGGGAGTGGAAACACCATATATTTT.

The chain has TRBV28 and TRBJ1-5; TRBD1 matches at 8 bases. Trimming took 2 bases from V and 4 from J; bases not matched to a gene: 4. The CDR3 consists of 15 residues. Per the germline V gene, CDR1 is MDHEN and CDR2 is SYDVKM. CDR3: CASSLPGGRNQPQHF. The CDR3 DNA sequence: TGTGCCAGCAGTTTACCAGGGGGCCGGAATCAGCCCCAGCATTTT. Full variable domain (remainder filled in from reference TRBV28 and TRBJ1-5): DVKVTQSSRYLVKRTGEKVFLECVQDMDHENMFWYRQDPGLGLRLIYFSYDVKMKEKGDIPEGYSVSREKKERFSLILESASTNQTSMYLCASSLPGGRNQPQHFGDGTRLSIL.

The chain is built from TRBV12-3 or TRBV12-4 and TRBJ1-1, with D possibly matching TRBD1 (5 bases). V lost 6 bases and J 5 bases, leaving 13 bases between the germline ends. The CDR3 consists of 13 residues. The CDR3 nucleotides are TGTGCCAGCAGCCGTTTCGAGGGGACTGAAGCTTTCTTT. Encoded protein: CASSRFEGTEAFF.

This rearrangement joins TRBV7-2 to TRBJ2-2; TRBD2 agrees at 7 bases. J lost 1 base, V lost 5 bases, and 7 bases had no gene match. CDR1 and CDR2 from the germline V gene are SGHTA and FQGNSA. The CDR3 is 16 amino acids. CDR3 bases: TGTGCCAGCAGCACTCACAGCGGGGTGAACACCGGGGAGCTGTTTTTT. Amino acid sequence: CASSTHSGVNTGELFF.

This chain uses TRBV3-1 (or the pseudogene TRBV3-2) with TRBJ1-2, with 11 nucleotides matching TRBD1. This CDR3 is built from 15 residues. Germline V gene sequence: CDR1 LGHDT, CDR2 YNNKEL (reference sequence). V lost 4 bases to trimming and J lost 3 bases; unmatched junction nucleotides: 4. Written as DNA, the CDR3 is TGTGCCAGCAGCCCCGGACAGGGGGCTTACTATGGCTACACCTTC. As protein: CASSPGQGAYYGYTF.

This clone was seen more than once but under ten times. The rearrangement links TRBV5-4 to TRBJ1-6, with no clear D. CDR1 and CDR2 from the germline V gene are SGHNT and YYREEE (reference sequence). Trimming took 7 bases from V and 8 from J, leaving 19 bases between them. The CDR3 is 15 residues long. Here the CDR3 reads CASRQLGAFDSPLHF. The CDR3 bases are TGTGCCAGCCGCCAGTTGGGTGCCTTTGATTCACCCCTCCACTTT.

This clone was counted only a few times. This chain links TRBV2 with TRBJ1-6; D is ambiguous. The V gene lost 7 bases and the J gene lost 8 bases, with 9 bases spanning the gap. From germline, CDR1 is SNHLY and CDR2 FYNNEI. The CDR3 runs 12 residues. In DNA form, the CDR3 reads TGTGCCAGCACTGGGCAGGATTCACCCCTCCACTTT. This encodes CASTGQDSPLHF. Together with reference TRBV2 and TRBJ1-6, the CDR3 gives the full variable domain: EPEVTQTPSHQVTQMGQEVILRCVPISNHLYFYWYRQILGQKVEFLVSFYNNEISEKSEIFDDQFSVERPDGSNFTLKIRSTKLEDSAMYFCASTGQDSPLHFGNGTRLTVT.

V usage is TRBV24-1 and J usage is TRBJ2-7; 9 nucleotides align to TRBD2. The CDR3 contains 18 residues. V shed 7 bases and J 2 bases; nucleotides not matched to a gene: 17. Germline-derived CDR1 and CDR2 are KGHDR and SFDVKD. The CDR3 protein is CATSPGVSGRGAPYEQYF. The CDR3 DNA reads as TGTGCCACCAGCCCCGGGGTTAGCGGGAGAGGGGCCCCCTACGAGCAGTACTTC.

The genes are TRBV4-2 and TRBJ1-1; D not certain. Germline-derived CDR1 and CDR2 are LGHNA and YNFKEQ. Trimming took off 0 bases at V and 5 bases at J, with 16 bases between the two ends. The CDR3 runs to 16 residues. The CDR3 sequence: CASSQDLAGGSTEAFF. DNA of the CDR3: TGTGCCAGCAGCCAAGATCTCGCGGGAGGTAGTACTGAAGCTTTCTTT.

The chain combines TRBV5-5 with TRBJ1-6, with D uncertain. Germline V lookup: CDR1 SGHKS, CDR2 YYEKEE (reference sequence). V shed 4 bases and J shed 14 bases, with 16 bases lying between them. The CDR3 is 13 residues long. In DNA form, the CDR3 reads TGTGCCAGCAGCCCCGGACCCCTCGTCGCCCTCCACTTT. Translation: CASSPGPLVALHF.

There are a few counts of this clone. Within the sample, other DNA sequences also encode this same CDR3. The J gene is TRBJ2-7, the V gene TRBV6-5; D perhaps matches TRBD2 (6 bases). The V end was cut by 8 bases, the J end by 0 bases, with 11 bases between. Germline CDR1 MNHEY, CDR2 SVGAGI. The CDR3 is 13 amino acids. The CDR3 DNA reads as TGTGCCAGCTCCAAGGAGGGCTCCTACGAGCAGTACTTC. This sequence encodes CASSKEGSYEQYF.

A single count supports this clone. CDR3 sequence: CASSLGGNNQPQHF. The CDR3 coding sequence is TGTGCCAGCAGCTTGGGAGGGAACAATCAGCCCCAGCATTTT. This chain uses TRBV5-5 with TRBJ1-5; no reliable D call. This CDR3 region has 14 residues. The V gene lost 0 bases and the J gene lost 3 bases, with 7 bases spanning the gap. Germline-derived CDR1 and CDR2 are SGHKS and YYEKEE (reference sequence).

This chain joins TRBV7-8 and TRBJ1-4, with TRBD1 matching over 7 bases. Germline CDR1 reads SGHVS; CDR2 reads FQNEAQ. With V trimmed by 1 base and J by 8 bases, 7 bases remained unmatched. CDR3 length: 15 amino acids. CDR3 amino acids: CASSLGGGAWEKLFF. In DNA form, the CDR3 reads TGTGCCAGCAGCTTAGGAGGGGGCGCTTGGGAAAAACTGTTTTTT.